A selection of T cell receptor beta chains follows, all from one sample in a study of blood T cell repertoires in COVID-19. Sequencing used immunoSEQ multiplex PCR; TCRdb keeps in-frame clones, though not all of them. Of 150,000 to 200,000 clones listed, about 86% are singletons. Sequencing was performed on peripheral blood. These receptors all come from a man aged 60-69 years with acute or convalescent COVID-19. Each CDR3 is given with its conserved first and last residue. D genes are given only for firm matches. Clone size, where shown, is once, few, many, or a class for clones that have expanded.

J gene | D gene | clone size | V gene | CDR3 protein | CDR3 DNA
TRBJ1-3 | . | . | TRBV15 | CATSRTVSGNTIYF | TGTGCCACCAGCAGGACAGTCTCTGGAAACACCATATATTTT
TRBJ2-1 | . | . | TRBV2 | CASSESYGRPYNEQFF | TGTGCCAGCAGTGAATCTTACGGGAGACCTTACAATGAGCAGTTCTTC
TRBJ1-2 | . | . | TRBV6-5 | CASSPFQGFYGYTF | TGTGCCAGCAGTCCATTCCAGGGATTTTATGGCTACACCTTC
TRBJ1-1 | . | . | TRBV11-2 | CASSLAGEAFF | TGTGCCAGCAGCTTAGCAGGGGAGGCTTTCTTT
TRBJ2-3 | TRBD2 | . | TRBV29-1 | CSVPLRLAGFADTQYF | TGCAGCGTTCCCCTTCGACTAGCGGGATTTGCTGATACGCAGTATTTT
TRBJ2-1 | . | . | TRBV30 | CAWTPTGSEQFF | TGTGCCTGGACCCCAACGGGATCTGAGCAGTTCTTC
TRBJ2-7 | . | . | TRBV30 | CAWSWRYEQYF | TGTGCCTGGAGTTGGAGGTACGAGCAGTACTTC
TRBJ2-7 | . | many | TRBV30 | CAWATGTSYYEQYF | TGTGCCTGGGCGACCGGGACATCTTACTACGAGCAGTACTTC
TRBJ1-5 | . | few | TRBV5-1 | CASSLDDSYNQPQHF | TGCGCCAGCAGCTTGGACGACAGTTACAATCAGCCCCAGCATTTT
TRBJ2-7 | . | . | TRBV1 | CTSSQERLFYEQYF | TGCACCAGCAGCCAAGAAAGACTGTTCTACGAGCAGTACTTC
TRBJ2-5 | TRBD2 | . | TRBV18 | CASCPSGRKETQYF | TGTGCCAGCTGCCCTAGCGGAAGGAAAGAGACCCAGTACTTC
TRBJ2-5 | TRBD1 | . | TRBV15 | CATSSRDRGGETQYF | TGTGCCACCAGCTCGAGGGACAGGGGGGGTGAGACCCAGTACTTC
TRBJ2-2 | TRBD1 | . | TRBV19 | CASSAALGTGLTGELFF | TGTGCCAGTAGTGCCGCGTTGGGGACAGGGCTGACCGGGGAGCTGTTTTTT
TRBJ1-3 | TRBD1 | . | TRBV7-9 | CASSSHLTGGLDTIYF | TGTGCCAGCAGCTCCCACCTAACAGGGGGCTTGGACACCATATATTTT
TRBJ2-2 | TRBD2 | . | TRBV5-1 | CASSSTSGRVNTGELFF | TGCGCCAGCAGCTCGACTAGCGGGAGGGTGAACACCGGGGAGCTGTTTTTT